The following is a TCR beta chain sequence with its context. Its antigen is as yet unknown. The sample belongs to a study of monozygotic twins with inflammatory bowel disease. The template-switching step introduced UMIs that carried a 6-nucleotide sample barcode. TCRdb reprocessed the 5' RACE reads, with one entry per CDR3 protein and no DNA. The sample table includes about 300,000 distinct CDR3 sequences. Whole-study findings and limits: The data offered no way to tell different T cell subtypes apart.

This CDR3 spans 17 amino acids. Per the germline V gene, CDR1 is SEHNR and CDR2 is FQNEAQ (reference sequence). The chain uses TRBV7-9 and TRBJ2-7; the D gene TCRdb calls, TRBD1, cannot be checked with no DNA. This clonotype originated in a human donor with ulcerative colitis or Crohn's disease, or a healthy co-twin of an affected twin (not recorded which). Sequencing input: blood. CDR3 residues: CASSSLRASEGPYEQYF.